Sequencing of this T cell receptor beta chain was carried out in a study of T cell responses to AZD1222 COVID-19 vaccine. Study overall: The study pooled second doses at about 4 or about 12 weeks. Notes on the study in general: Regions 160-218 and 743-854 held dominance among vaccine-associated CD4 TCRs, which spanned spike. Reportedly, nearly half of unique spike TCRs recognized epitopes outside B.1.351/B.1.1.7 mutations. Among the donors, most were white British and more were female, and clonal diversity was possibly underestimated.

This table comes from immunoSEQ multiplex PCR, and its TCRdb copy is limited to in-frame clones, with some not included. In the table there are under 150,000 clones, over 75% of which are singletons. On this clone itself: What it binds is unknown.

Germline values: CDR1 SGHRS, CDR2 YFSETQ. V gave up 4 bases and J gave up 0 bases, with 26 bases separating them. The CDR3 contains 19 residues. This sample comprised peripheral blood, obtained on day 0 of AZD1222 vaccination. The receptor's source is an adult in good health. The chain carries TRBV5-1 and TRBJ2-7, with D maybe TRBD2 (5 bases). The CDR3 DNA reads TGCGCCAGCAGCCAAGGAACCTTCACGGTAGCGCGTTCCTCCTACGAGCAGTACTTC. It codes for CASSQGTFTVARSSYEQYF. The full variable domain, in which reference TRBV5-1 and TRBJ2-7 provide the parts outside the CDR3, is KAGVTQTPRYLIKTRGQQVTLSCSPISGHRSVSWYQQTPGQGLQFLFEYFSETQRNKGNFPGRFSGRQFSNSRSEMNVSTLELGDSALYLCASSQGTFTVARSSYEQYFGPGTRLTVT.